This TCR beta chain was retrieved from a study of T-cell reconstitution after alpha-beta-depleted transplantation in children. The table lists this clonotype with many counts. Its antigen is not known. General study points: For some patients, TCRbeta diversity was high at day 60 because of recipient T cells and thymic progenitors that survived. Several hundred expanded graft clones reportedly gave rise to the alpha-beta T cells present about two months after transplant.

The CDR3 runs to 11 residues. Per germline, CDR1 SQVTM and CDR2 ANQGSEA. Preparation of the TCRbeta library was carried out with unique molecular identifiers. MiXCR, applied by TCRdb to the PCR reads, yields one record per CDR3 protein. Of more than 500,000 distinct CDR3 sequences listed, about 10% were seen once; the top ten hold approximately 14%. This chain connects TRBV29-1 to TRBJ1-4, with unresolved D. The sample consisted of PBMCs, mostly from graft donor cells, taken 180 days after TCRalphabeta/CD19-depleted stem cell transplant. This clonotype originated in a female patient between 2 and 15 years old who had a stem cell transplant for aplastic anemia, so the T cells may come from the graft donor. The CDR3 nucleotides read TGCCTGGTCCTCTCGGCCGGGAAACTGTTTTTT. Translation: CLVLSAGKLFF.